Below are 14 T cell receptor beta chains sequenced from a single sample in a study of T cell changes during pregnancy in multiple sclerosis. Assay used: immunoSEQ multiplex PCR; TCRdb lists only in-frame clones, some missing. Of tens of thousands of clones in the sample, roughly 90% were seen once. Sequencing was performed on CD8+ T cells from peripheral blood mononuclear cells, taken before pregnancy. These receptors were collected from a female donor with multiple sclerosis, enrolled in a pregnancy study.

The J gene is TRBJ2-1, the V gene TRBV5-6; 12 bases line up with TRBD2. The CDR3 is 15 amino acids. Germline loops: CDR1 SGHDT, CDR2 YYEEEE. The chain's CDR3 is CAWTSGVSSYNEQFF. DNA for the CDR3: TGTGCTTGGACTAGCGGGGTAAGCTCCTACAATGAGCAGTTCTTC.

This chain joins TRBV18 and TRBJ2-2, with 7 bases fitting TRBD1. Unmatched junction bases numbered 8, after V lost 2 bases and J lost 5 bases. The CDR3 contains 16 residues. Germline CDR1 KGHSH, CDR2 LQKENI. This CDR3 is CASSPTTGKGTGELFF. The CDR3 nucleotides read TGTGCCAGCTCACCAACGACAGGGAAGGGAACCGGGGAGCTGTTTTTT.

In DNA form, the CDR3 reads TGTGCCAGCAGCTCTCCGACACAGGGTTTGGTCACTCCCCAGCATTTT. Protein sequence: CASSSPTQGLVTPQHF. The chain combines TRBV7-8 with TRBJ1-5, with a weak D call TRBD1 (6 bases). The CDR3 has 16 amino acids. Deletions cut 4 bases from V and 10 bases from J, with 23 bases between. CDR1 SGHVS and CDR2 FQNEAQ come from the germline V gene.

The chain couples TRBV5-5 to TRBJ2-7, with D possibly TRBD2 on 6 matching bases. The CDR3 is 14 amino acids. Per the germline V gene, CDR1 is SGHKS and CDR2 is YYEKEE (reference sequence). V was trimmed by 4 bases and J by 2 bases, leaving 13 bases between them. DNA for the CDR3: TGTGCCAGCAGCCCCGGGGGAGGAACCTACGAGCAGTACTTC. Translation: CASSPGGGTYEQYF.

CDR3 amino acids: CASSWGTSGGTYEQYF. Written as DNA, the CDR3 is TGTGCCAGCAGCTGGGGGACTAGCGGGGGAACCTACGAGCAGTACTTC. This chain uses TRBV5-6 with TRBJ2-7, with TRBD2 matching over 14 bases. CDR1 SGHDT and CDR2 YYEEEE come from the germline V gene. This CDR3 is built from 16 residues. The junction had 4 bases not matched to a gene; V was cut back by 3 bases and J by 2 bases.

DNA for the CDR3: TGTGCCAGAAGCATAAGGTCACAGGGACGCGAAAAACTGTTTTTT. Its protein is CARSIRSQGREKLFF. The chain employs TRBV5-3 and TRBJ1-4, with TRBD1 as a possible D gene (6 bases). TRBV5-3 is identified as an open reading frame with a role that is uncertain. The CDR3 loop spans 15 amino acids. With 4 bases removed from V and 8 bases from J, the gap between germline ends came to 18 bases.

The rearrangement links TRBV29-1 to TRBJ2-1, with 12 nucleotides matching TRBD1. The CDR3 is made up of 15 amino acids. Germline loops: CDR1 SQVTM, CDR2 ANQGSEA. V shed 3 bases, J shed 9 bases, and the junction held 9 bases outside the gene matches. This chain's CDR3 is CSVELAGQGASEQFF. The CDR3 coding sequence is TGCAGCGTTGAGCTTGCGGGACAGGGGGCAAGTGAGCAGTTCTTC.

The chain is built from TRBV10-2 and TRBJ2-3; 10 bases align to TRBD2. V was pared by 8 bases and J by 6 bases, with 17 bases of the junction left unmatched. Germline V gene data show CDR1 as WSHSY and CDR2 as SAAADI. The CDR3 is made up of 17 amino acids. The CDR3 DNA sequence: TGCGCCAGCTCTAGCCCGAGCGGGGGGGCTCGCGAGGATACGCAGTATTTT. Translation: CASSSPSGGAREDTQYF.

Only one count was recorded for this clone. The chain is built from TRBV7-8 and TRBJ1-1, with 7 bases identical to TRBD1. The trim removed 1 base at V and 3 bases at J, leaving 5 bases unmatched. CDR1 is SGHVS and CDR2 is FQNEAQ in the germline V gene. There are 15 residues in the CDR3. The CDR3 region is CASSLGLTGYTEAFF. The CDR3 coding sequence is TGTGCCAGCAGCTTAGGGCTGACAGGGTACACTGAAGCTTTCTTT.

This clone was observed a single time. This chain connects TRBV5-6 to TRBJ2-5; D not resolved. Germline lookup yields CDR1 SGHDT and CDR2 YYEEEE. Deletions cut 3 bases from V and 9 bases from J, with 12 bases between. This CDR3 spans 12 amino acids. CDR3 sequence (DNA): TGTGCCAGCAGCTACGGCAAGGCGGCCCAGTACTTC. Protein: CASSYGKAAQYF.

This clone has a single count. This chain joins TRBV27 and TRBJ1-2; 8 nucleotides line up with TRBD1. The germline V gene encodes CDR1 MNHEY and CDR2 SMNVEV (reference sequence). The CDR3 contains 16 residues. V dropped 5 bases and J dropped 3; count of bases not matched to a gene: 11. CDR3 bases: TGTGCCAGCAGTCCGGGACAGGTCCTTAGTTACTATGGCTACACCTTC. Protein: CASSPGQVLSYYGYTF.

The J gene is TRBJ2-2, the V gene TRBV19; TRBD1 matches 12 bases. Trimming took 7 bases from V and 4 from J; bases not matched to a gene: 10. Germline CDR1 LNHDA, CDR2 SQIVND (reference sequence). This CDR3 region has 17 residues. The CDR3 reads CASTSLEGQGATGELFF. CDR3 DNA: TGTGCCAGTACCTCACTTGAGGGACAGGGGGCCACCGGGGAGCTGTTTTTT.

The rearrangement links TRBV4-1 to TRBJ1-6; D remains unclear. The ends were cut back, 1 base at V and 3 bases at J, with 7 bases in the middle. The germline V gene encodes CDR1 MGHRA and CDR2 YSYEKL. The CDR3 sequence is 15 residues long. CDR3 protein: CASSQVENYNSPLHF. As DNA, the CDR3 is TGCGCCAGCAGCCAAGTCGAGAACTATAATTCACCCCTCCACTTT.

This sequence joins TRBV6-6 and TRBJ1-1; a weak D match, TRBD1 (5 bases). Germline lookup yields CDR1 MNHNY and CDR2 SVGAGI (reference sequence). Trimming removed 2 bases from V and 9 bases from J, with 7 bases in between. The CDR3 covers 11 residues. The CDR3 region is CASSYGAKAFF. In DNA, the CDR3 is TGTGCCAGCAGTTACGGGGCAAAAGCTTTCTTT.